This is a list of T cell receptor beta chains from one sample in a study of blood T cell repertoires in COVID-19. Sequencing used immunoSEQ multiplex PCR; TCRdb keeps in-frame clones, though not all of them. This sample carries 150,000 to 200,000 clones, around 80% of them seen once, and the ten largest clones take roughly 14%. What was sequenced was peripheral blood. The receptors here all came from a woman in her 70s with COVID-19, enrolled during active disease. The CDR3 runs from the conserved cysteine through the conserved F or W. The D gene is left open where the match is weak. The size field is filled for only some rows; it gives once, few, many or a size class.

v_call: TRBV28
d_call: .
j_call: TRBJ1-2
clone_size: .
cdr3_aa: CASSLPGRGYGYTF
cdr3_nt: TGTGCCAGCAGTTTACCAGGGAGGGGCTATGGCTACACCTTC

v_call: TRBV3-1/TRBV3-2
d_call: .
j_call: TRBJ1-2
clone_size: .
cdr3_aa: CASSQAPGAHYGYTF
cdr3_nt: TGTGCCAGCAGCCAAGCTCCAGGGGCGCACTATGGCTACACCTTC

v_call: TRBV5-1
d_call: TRBD2
j_call: TRBJ2-5
clone_size: .
cdr3_aa: CASGSSGETQYF
cdr3_nt: TGCGCCAGCGGTTCTAGCGGGGAGACCCAGTACTTC

v_call: TRBV5-6
d_call: TRBD1
j_call: TRBJ1-1
clone_size: once
cdr3_aa: CASSPMGRQGEGEAFF
cdr3_nt: TGTGCCAGCAGCCCCATGGGTAGACAGGGTGAAGGTGAAGCTTTCTTT

v_call: TRBV7-8
d_call: .
j_call: TRBJ2-3
clone_size: .
cdr3_aa: CASSLRVGVRSDTQYF
cdr3_nt: TGTGCCAGCAGCTTAAGGGTAGGGGTTCGGTCAGATACGCAGTATTTT

v_call: TRBV6-5
d_call: .
j_call: TRBJ1-1
clone_size: once
cdr3_aa: CASSPRQRNTEAFF
cdr3_nt: TGTGCCAGCAGTCCCCGACAGAGGAACACTGAAGCTTTCTTT

v_call: TRBV27
d_call: .
j_call: TRBJ2-3
clone_size: .
cdr3_aa: CASSSQRGGADTQYF
cdr3_nt: TGTGCCAGCAGTTCCCAGAGGGGAGGAGCAGATACGCAGTATTTT

v_call: TRBV28
d_call: .
j_call: TRBJ1-1
clone_size: .
cdr3_aa: CASSSTEAFF
cdr3_nt: TGTGCCAGCAGTTCGACTGAAGCTTTCTTT

v_call: TRBV5-1
d_call: TRBD1
j_call: TRBJ1-2
clone_size: .
cdr3_aa: CASSTTGGNYGYTF
cdr3_nt: TGCGCCAGCAGCACTACAGGGGGAAACTATGGCTACACCTTC

v_call: TRBV29-1
d_call: .
j_call: TRBJ1-1
clone_size: few
cdr3_aa: CSVATGSLNTEAFF
cdr3_nt: TGCAGCGTGGCTACAGGGTCCCTGAACACTGAAGCTTTCTTT

v_call: TRBV19
d_call: .
j_call: TRBJ2-1
clone_size: once
cdr3_aa: CASSRSGGTPFFKNEQFF
cdr3_nt: TGTGCCAGTAGTAGATCAGGCGGGACTCCCTTTTTTAAGAATGAGCAGTTCTTC